This record covers a single TCR beta chain. The sample belongs to a study of T cell responses to AZD1222 COVID-19 vaccine. CDR3 length: 15 amino acids. Trimming cost V 2 bases and J 0 bases; bases outside gene matches: 2. Germline CDR1 reads SGHNT; CDR2 reads YYREEE (reference sequence). Clones were read by immunoSEQ multiplex PCR, and TCRdb kept only the in-frame ones, dropping some. The sample holds 150,000 or so clones, roughly 90% seen once. The clonotype originates from an adult in good health. The rearrangement joins TRBV5-4 to TRBJ2-3; TRBD2 agrees at 8 bases. Sequencing was performed on peripheral blood, taken on day 0 of AZD1222 vaccination. In nucleotides, the CDR3 is TGTGCCAGCAGCTTTAGCGGGACTAGCACAGATACGCAGTATTTT. Translation gives CASSFSGTSTDTQYF.